This T cell receptor beta chain was sequenced in a study of metastatic and nonmetastatic thyroid tumors. Across the study: Comparison of repertoires was carried out across blood and tumor or nodule tissue from malignant and benign thyroid patients. Whole-study findings and limits: Significantly higher TCR beta diversity was reportedly seen in malignant thyroid tumors than benign nodules, in blood and tumor.

Original data processing: A classifier for distant metastasis in papillary thyroid cancer was constructed using CDR3 differences observed across clinicopathological groups. TCRdb re-analyzed the PCR reads through MiXCR. The V and J calls reflect TCRdb's pipeline rather than the authors' work. The repertoire holds 30,000 to 35,000 clones, about 15% seen once, with approximately 18% in the top ten. Thyroid surgery took place with no prior treatment in any patient. A few counts support this clone. Its target is unknown. It may be a read error: a sequence one base away is much more abundant. Other DNA sequences in the sample encode the same CDR3. The germline V gene has CDR1 KGHSH and CDR2 LQKENI. This CDR3 is 16 amino acids long.

The clonotype was recovered from a male donor with papillary thyroid cancer or a benign thyroid nodule (not recorded which). Some clones in this sample may be carry-over from other donors' samples. This rearrangement joins TRBV18 to TRBJ2-2, with a possible D match to TRBD1 (5 bases). What was sequenced was blood. The CDR3, as DNA: TGCGCCAGCTCACTGACAGACCCTTTGAACACCGGGGAGCTGTTTTTT. As protein: CASSLTDPLNTGELFF.